A single T cell receptor (beta chain) is shown here with its context. The sample comes from a study of cytomegalovirus exposure and HLA in healthy donors. Use of 60 Vbeta and 13 Jbeta primers characterized the PCR. The protocol was immunoSEQ multiplex PCR, while the TCRdb copy is restricted to in-frame clones and leaves out a portion. In the table there are about 69,000 clones, around 66% of which are singletons. The CDR3 totals 15 residues. This TCR was recovered from a male donor in good health and CMV-seropositive. Source material: PBMCs. The V gene is TRBV21-1, the J gene TRBJ1-3; the D segment call TRBD1 is taken from the table without a DNA check. TRBV21-1 is an annotated pseudogene. CDR3 DNA sequence: TGTGCCAGCAGCAAAGGACGGACACACCATAGGATCCTTTATTTT. Its translation is CASSKGRTHHRILYF.